This T cell receptor beta chain was captured by sequencing in a study of Ad26.COV2.S vaccination and SARS-CoV-2 variants. On the study more broadly: Doses of Ad26.COV2.S were injected into muscle once or twice, 56 days apart.

Measured with immunoSEQ multiplex PCR; TCRdb has only the in-frame clones, and not every one. The table lists hundreds of thousands of clones, roughly 90% of them singletons. The treatment: some 20 received Ad26.COV2.S at low or high dose, single or two shots; roughly five received placebo; per-sample allocation not given. Sampling was done on day 63 after the first vaccine or placebo injection. The donor's status was that of an adult aged 18-55 years in Boston. General study results and limits: Responses of spike-specific T cells (both CD8+ and CD4+) reportedly showed substantial breadth after vaccination. Measures of TCR breadth and depth may have fallen short of total T cell responses.

Regarding this clone: Its antigen is unknown.

The source material was peripheral blood, sampled in a trial of Ad26.COV2.S vaccine versus placebo. This TCR was recovered from a person between 18 and 59 years old who received the Ad26.COV2.S COVID-19 vaccine or a placebo.

The CDR3 loop is CSARAELEQFF. CDR3 nucleotide sequence: TGCAGCGCTCGGGCGGAGCTAGAGCAGTTCTTC. The V gene is TRBV29-1, the J gene TRBJ2-1; D remains ambiguous. The CDR3 loop spans 11 amino acids. With 7 bases removed from V and 10 bases from J, the gap between germline ends came to 14 bases. CDR1 and CDR2 from the germline V gene are SQVTM and ANQGSEA.